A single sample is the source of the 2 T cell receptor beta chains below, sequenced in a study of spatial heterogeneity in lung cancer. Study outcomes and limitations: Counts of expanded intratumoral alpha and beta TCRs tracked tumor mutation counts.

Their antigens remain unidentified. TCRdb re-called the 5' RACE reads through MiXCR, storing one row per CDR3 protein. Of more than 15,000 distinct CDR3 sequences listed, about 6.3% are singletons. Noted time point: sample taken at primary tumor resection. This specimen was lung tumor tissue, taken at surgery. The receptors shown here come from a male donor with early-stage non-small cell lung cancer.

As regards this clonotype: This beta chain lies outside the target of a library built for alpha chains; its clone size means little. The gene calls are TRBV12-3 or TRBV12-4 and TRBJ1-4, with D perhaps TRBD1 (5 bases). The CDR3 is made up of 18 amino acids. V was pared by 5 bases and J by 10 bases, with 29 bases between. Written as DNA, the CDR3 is TGTGCCAGCAGTCCCACCGGGGGGATCCTAATTAATCTTGGAAAACTGTTTTTT. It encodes CASSPTGGILINLGKLFF.

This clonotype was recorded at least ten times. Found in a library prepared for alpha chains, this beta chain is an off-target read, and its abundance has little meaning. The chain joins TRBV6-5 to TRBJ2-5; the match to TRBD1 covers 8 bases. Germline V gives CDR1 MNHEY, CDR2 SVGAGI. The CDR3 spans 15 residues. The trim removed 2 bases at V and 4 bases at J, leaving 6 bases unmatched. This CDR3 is CASSYQDRGRETQYF. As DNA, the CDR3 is TGTGCCAGCAGTTACCAAGACAGGGGCCGAGAGACCCAGTACTTC.